These 29 T cell receptor beta chains were all obtained from the same sample, sequenced in a study of blood T cell repertoires in COVID-19. The protocol was immunoSEQ multiplex PCR, while the TCRdb copy is restricted to in-frame clones and leaves out a portion. Of around 200,000 clones in the sample, about four fifths were seen once. Input material: peripheral blood. The origin of the receptors is a man aged 45-60 years with active or convalescent COVID-19.

The V call is TRBV5-4, the J call TRBJ1-2; 7 nucleotides line up with TRBD1. CDR1 and CDR2 from the germline V gene are SGHNT and YYREEE (reference sequence). Trimming cost V 2 bases and J 6 bases; bases outside gene matches: 7. This CDR3 has 14 amino acids. The CDR3 DNA follows: TGTGCCAGCAGCTTAACAGGGGCGAGGCATGGCTACACCTTC. Translating it yields CASSLTGARHGYTF.

For the CDR3, the DNA is TGTGCCAGCAGCGTAGGGGGGGCCCGTAGCAATCAGCCCCAGCATTTT. Amino acids: CASSVGGARSNQPQHF. The chain joins TRBV28 to TRBJ1-5, with D maybe TRBD1 (6 bases). CDR1 is MDHEN and CDR2 is SYDVKM in the germline V gene. The CDR3 extends over 16 amino acids. V was pared by 6 bases and J by 0 bases, with 15 bases between.

The rearrangement links TRBV9 to TRBJ2-1; weak D call: TRBD2 (6 bases). The CDR3 has 20 amino acids. V dropped 0 bases and J dropped 4 bases, with 26 bases sitting between them. Germline CDR1 reads SGDLS; CDR2 reads YYNGEE. The CDR3 region is CASSVETVTGTRAMYNEQFF. CDR3 DNA sequence: TGTGCCAGCAGCGTAGAGACGGTCACCGGGACTCGAGCTATGTACAATGAGCAGTTCTTC.

The CDR3 spells CASRNRGPSGNTIYF. Written as DNA, the CDR3 is TGTGCCAGCAGAAACAGGGGCCCTTCTGGAAACACCATATATTTT. This sequence joins TRBV6-5 and TRBJ1-3; 7 nucleotides match TRBD1. Per germline, CDR1 MNHEY and CDR2 SVGAGI. With 6 bases clipped from V and 1 base from J, the junction kept 6 bases outside the gene matches. The length of the CDR3 is 15 residues.

This clone was observed a handful of times. V is TRBV24-1 and J is TRBJ2-1; 7 bases are shared with TRBD2. The V and J ends lost 0 bases and 7 bases, in that order; junction bases with no gene match: 2. The CDR3 has 14 amino acids. Looked up from germline, CDR1 is KGHDR and CDR2 is SFDVKD. Here the CDR3 reads CATSDLERGNEQFF. The CDR3 nucleotides are TGTGCCACCAGTGATTTGGAGCGGGGAAATGAGCAGTTCTTC.

This sequence joins TRBV10-3 and TRBJ1-1; D is unclear. Germline V lookup: CDR1 ENHRY, CDR2 SYGVKD. V was cut by 8 bases and J by 0 bases, with 10 bases left in between. CDR3 length equals 13 residues. The CDR3 protein is CAISGGMNTEAFF. CDR3 DNA: TGTGCCATCTCTGGCGGGATGAACACTGAAGCTTTCTTT.

The rearrangement links TRBV6-5 to TRBJ2-1; 9 positions agree with TRBD2. The CDR3 has 13 residues. Germline V lookup: CDR1 MNHEY, CDR2 SVGAGI. J was trimmed by 4 bases and V by 8 bases; bases with no gene match: 3. CDR3 in DNA: TGTGCCAGCGTTAGCGGGAGTTACAATGAGCAGTTCTTC. It is translated as CASVSGSYNEQFF.

The chain is built from TRBV9 and TRBJ2-5, with 11 bases matching TRBD2. Germline assignment: CDR1 SGDLS and CDR2 YYNGEE. The CDR3 totals 19 residues. J lost 5 bases, V lost 4 bases, and 19 bases had no gene match. CDR3 bases: TGTGCCAGCAGCAAAACTGATGGGAGGGTAGCGGGAGGGCCGGAGACCCAGTACTTC. It specifies CASSKTDGRVAGGPETQYF.

A remark on this clone: Within the sample, other DNA sequences also encode this same CDR3. The chain is built from TRBV10-3 and TRBJ1-2; TRBD1 matches 7 bases. The CDR3 runs 12 residues. Germline V gene data show CDR1 as ENHRY and CDR2 as SYGVKD. The V and J ends lost 5 bases and 5 bases, in that order; junction bases with no gene match: 2. The CDR3 reads CAISQGDYGYTF. The DNA for the CDR3 is TGTGCCATCAGTCAGGGGGATTATGGCTACACCTTC.

The chain joins TRBV7-3 to TRBJ2-1; D is unclear. The germline V gene encodes CDR1 SGHTA and CDR2 FQGTGA. Trimming cost V 4 bases and J 7 bases, with 11 bases left between them. This CDR3 is built from 13 residues. In nucleotides, the CDR3 is TGTGCCAGCAGCTCCGAGCCGGAGAATGAGCAGTTCTTC. Translating gives CASSSEPENEQFF.

At least ten counts were recorded for this clone. The chain is built from TRBV5-1 and TRBJ2-7; 7 bases map to TRBD1. This CDR3 is 15 amino acids long. CDR1 and CDR2 from the germline V gene are SGHRS and YFSETQ. J was trimmed by 5 bases and V by 5 bases; bases with no gene match: 13. CDR3 in amino acids: CASRGWTGLGDEQYF. As DNA, the CDR3 is TGCGCCAGCAGGGGGTGGACAGGCCTCGGGGACGAGCAGTACTTC.

The chain recombines TRBV28 with TRBJ1-2, with 9 bases matching TRBD1. Losses at the gene ends were 10 bases for V and 8 bases for J; bases not matched to a gene: 14. This CDR3 is built from 14 residues. The germline CDR1 and CDR2 sequences are MDHEN and SYDVKM. The CDR3 DNA sequence: TGTGCCAACCGCGAGGGGGGACAGGGCGGGGGCTACACCTTC. Protein product: CANREGGQGGGYTF.

V usage is TRBV27 and J usage is TRBJ2-7; 8 bases are a match to TRBD2. CDR1 is MNHEY, CDR2 SMNVEV, per germline (reference sequence). The CDR3 runs to 14 residues. V was pared by 5 bases and J by 6 bases, with 9 bases of the junction left unmatched. The CDR3 sequence is CASSPPGLVPEQYF. The CDR3 DNA reads TGTGCCAGCAGTCCCCCGGGACTAGTTCCCGAGCAGTACTTC.

The J gene is TRBJ2-7, the V gene TRBV7-9, with D uncertain. Trimming shortened V by 5 bases and J by 3 bases, and 8 bases separated the two germline ends. Germline CDR1 is SEHNR and CDR2 is FQNEAQ (reference sequence). The CDR3 totals 12 residues. The CDR3 here is CASSDLSYEQYF. CDR3 coding DNA: TGTGCCAGCAGCGATTTGAGCTACGAGCAGTACTTC.

The chain combines TRBV27 with TRBJ2-1; 11 bases agree with TRBD2. The V gene's germline CDR1 is MNHEY and CDR2 SMNVEV (reference sequence). This CDR3 is 15 amino acids long. V shed 7 bases and J 6 bases; nucleotides not matched to a gene: 8. The CDR3 protein is CASTPGTSGFNEQFF. DNA of the CDR3: TGTGCCAGCACCCCAGGGACTAGCGGATTCAATGAGCAGTTCTTC.

DNA for the CDR3: TGTGCCAGCAGCTCCTGGACTAGCGGAACAGATACGCAGTATTTT. Its protein product is CASSSWTSGTDTQYF. The chain uses TRBV5-4 and TRBJ2-3, with 10 bases identical to TRBD2. V shed 3 bases, J shed 3 bases, and the junction held 4 bases outside the gene matches. Germline CDR1 and CDR2: SGHNT and YYREEE (reference sequence). The CDR3 runs 15 residues.

The V call is TRBV28, the J call TRBJ1-5; 8 bases match TRBD1. Per the germline V gene, CDR1 is MDHEN and CDR2 is SYDVKM. The V gene end was trimmed by 6 bases and the J gene end by 0 bases; junction bases not matched to a gene: 16. CDR3 size: 19 residues. CDR3 sequence reads: CASSSIQGALGYSNQPQHF. The CDR3 DNA is TGTGCCAGCAGCTCTATTCAGGGGGCTTTGGGGTATAGCAATCAGCCCCAGCATTTT.

The chain is built from TRBV5-4 and TRBJ2-7, with TRBD1 matching 9 bases. The CDR3 runs to 15 residues. CDR1 is SGHNT, CDR2 YYREEE, per germline (reference sequence). The junction had 8 bases not matched to a gene; V was cut back by 4 bases and J by 3 bases. CDR3 nucleotide sequence: TGTGCCAGCAGCCCCGGGACAGGGCTAAACTACGAGCAGTACTTC. This translates into CASSPGTGLNYEQYF.

This clone was counted a single time. V and J are TRBV30 and TRBJ2-1, with TRBD2 matching over 10 bases. The CDR3 contains 16 residues. V dropped 0 bases and J dropped 4; count of bases not matched to a gene: 6. Per the germline V gene, CDR1 is GTSNPN and CDR2 is SVGIG (reference sequence). The CDR3 here is CAWSVGSGGSYNEQFF. CDR3 coding DNA: TGTGCCTGGAGTGTCGGTAGCGGGGGGTCATACAATGAGCAGTTCTTC.

This clone was seen more than once but under ten times. The V call is TRBV5-4, the J call TRBJ2-3; unclear D gene. The CDR3 runs to 14 residues. Germline V CDR1 and CDR2: SGHNT, YYREEE (reference sequence). With 1 base removed from V and 1 base from J, the gap between germline ends came to 7 bases. The CDR3 protein is CASSLPGRTDTQYF. The CDR3 DNA reads TGTGCCAGCAGCTTGCCAGGCCGCACAGATACGCAGTATTTT.

The rearrangement uses TRBV14 and TRBJ2-1; 9 bases line up with TRBD2. Losses at the gene ends were 1 base for V and 4 bases for J; bases not matched to a gene: 5. CDR1 and CDR2 from the germline V gene are SGHDN and FVKESK. This CDR3 has 16 amino acids. The CDR3 region is CASSQALAGRYNEQFF. DNA of the CDR3: TGTGCCAGCAGCCAAGCCCTAGCGGGGAGATACAATGAGCAGTTCTTC. The full variable domain, with the rest looked up from reference TRBV14 and TRBJ2-1, is EAGVTQFPSHSVIEKGQTVTLRCDPISGHDNLYWYRRVMGKEIKFLLHFVKESKQDESGMPNNRFLAERTGGTYSTLKVQPAELEDSGVYFCASSQALAGRYNEQFFGPGTRLTVL.

The chain employs TRBV3-1 (or the pseudogene TRBV3-2) and TRBJ2-4; TRBD2 is a possible D gene (5 bases). The germline CDR1 and CDR2 sequences are LGHDT and YNNKEL (reference sequence). V lost 4 bases to trimming and J lost 4 bases, with 14 bases between them. The CDR3 length is 15 residues. In DNA form, the CDR3 reads TGTGCCAGCAGCCCCGAGCGGCGGTTTAAAAACATTCAGTACTTC. Its protein is CASSPERRFKNIQYF.

This rearrangement joins TRBV28 to TRBJ1-1; TRBD1 is a possible D gene (6 bases). The V and J ends lost 3 bases and 10 bases respectively, with 18 bases between them. The CDR3 covers 14 residues. Germline V lookup: CDR1 MDHEN, CDR2 SYDVKM. CDR3 nucleotide sequence: TGTGCCAGCAGTTTCGGGGGGCCCAGGGTCGGAGCTTTCTTT. It is translated as CASSFGGPRVGAFF.

The V gene is TRBV5-4, the J gene TRBJ1-3; 7 nucleotides line up with TRBD1. V lost 4 bases and J lost 4; bases outside the gene matches: 14. Germline CDR1 is SGHNT and CDR2 is YYREEE (reference sequence). The CDR3 is 17 residues long. This chain's CDR3 is CASSDEPGQPSGNTIYF. Written as DNA, the CDR3 is TGTGCCAGCAGCGACGAACCGGGACAGCCAAGCGGAAACACCATATATTTT.

This clone was seen more than once but under ten times. For the CDR3, the DNA is TGCGCCAGCAGCCGATGGACAGGGAACCAAGAGACCCAGTACTTC. It yields the protein CASSRWTGNQETQYF. The genes are TRBV4-1 and TRBJ2-5, with 8 bases that match TRBD1. Germline-derived CDR1 and CDR2 are MGHRA and YSYEKL. This CDR3 is built from 15 residues. The trim removed 4 bases at V and 0 bases at J, leaving 4 bases unmatched.

This clone came up a few times. The gene calls are TRBV30 and TRBJ2-7; D might be TRBD2 (6 bases). With 2 bases removed from V and 3 bases from J, the gap between germline ends came to 11 bases. The CDR3 has 13 amino acids. In germline, CDR1 is GTSNPN, CDR2 SVGIG (reference sequence). The CDR3 region is CAWSIADFYEQYF. CDR3 nucleotides: TGTGCCTGGAGTATAGCGGATTTCTACGAGCAGTACTTC.

The V gene is TRBV15, the J gene TRBJ2-2; possible D gene TRBD1, 11 bases. The CDR3 sequence is 20 residues long. The ends were cut back, 3 bases at V and 6 bases at J, with 29 bases in the middle. Looked up from germline, CDR1 is LNHNV and CDR2 is YYDKDF (reference sequence). Here the CDR3 reads CATSSPGQGGLAGVPGELFF. The CDR3 bases are TGTGCCACCAGCAGCCCGGGACAGGGGGGTCTAGCGGGAGTCCCCGGGGAGCTGTTTTTT.

The V gene is TRBV10-3, the J gene TRBJ2-5; D perhaps matches TRBD2 (5 bases). The CDR3 length is 14 residues. CDR1 is ENHRY and CDR2 is SYGVKD in the germline V gene. Trimming removed 3 bases from V and 2 bases from J, with 10 bases in between. CDR3 residues: CAISDQEVQETQYF. CDR3 nucleotide sequence: TGTGCCATCAGTGATCAGGAGGTTCAAGAGACCCAGTACTTC.

This sequence joins TRBV4-2 and TRBJ2-3; 10 bases are shared with TRBD2. V was clipped by 3 bases and J by 4 bases; unmatched bases: 4. Germline V gene sequence: CDR1 LGHNA, CDR2 YNFKEQ. The CDR3 has 15 residues. CDR3 DNA: TGTGCCAGCAGCCATAGAGCGGGAGGGTCAGATACGCAGTATTTT. Protein product: CASSHRAGGSDTQYF.